The source of this T cell receptor (beta chain) is a study of CD4 T cells in relation to SARS-CoV-2 and coronaviruses. The overall study: The restricting HLA molecule for shared crossreactive spike epitopes was mapped. Findings of the study overall: About 65% of donors had memory CD4+ clonotypes crossrecognizing SARS-CoV-2 and common cold coronavirus spike.

Trimming removed 4 bases from V and 5 bases from J; junction bases left unmatched: 0. The length of the CDR3 is 14 residues. The germline V gene has CDR1 ENHRY and CDR2 SYGVKD. Details on this clone: Its cognate antigen is unknown.

Profiling relied on immunoSEQ multiplex PCR, and the TCRdb table lists in-frame clones only, not all of them. Of 41,000 or so clones listed, roughly 84% are singletons. Sequencing was done on a sample of naive CD4+ T cells from PBMCs, cultured in vitro. Subset: naive CD4+ T cells isolated by negative enrichment. This sequence joins TRBV10-3 and TRBJ1-6; 9 nucleotides agree with TRBD1. The clonotype originates from an adult with COVID-19. As DNA, the CDR3 is TGTGCCATCAGTGGGACAGGGGATAATTCACCCCTCCACTTT. Its translation is CAISGTGDNSPLHF.